The entry below gives a single TCR beta chain sequence along with its context. The clone's antigen remains unknown. No base quality values were provided; no much bigger clone lies one nucleotide off. These data belong to a study of blood T cell repertoires in COVID-19 (dated by TCRdb to the early 2020s). Regarding the complete study: Samples from collaborators originated in the United States, Italy and Spain and spanned both the acute and convalescent phases of COVID-19. The material from the prospective study consisted of cDNA or gDNA derived from T cells, B-cell-depleted T cells, or PBMCs. Subjects who had been exposed to COVID-19, were actively infected with it, or had recovered from it provided the deeply sampled blood TCRbeta repertoires that made up the dataset. The repertoires were made available in a free public database intended to serve as a resource for research on the immune response to SARS-CoV-2. The samples were drawn from two sources: the first 160 participants of the ongoing ImmuneRACE study, and 1,000 to 1,500 subjects contributed by 6 global collaborators. The sample metadata nearly always contained a de-identified subject ID, COVID-19 status, age in years and sex. HLA class I and class II types, where available, came from metadata supplied by the sample provider rather than from assay-based typing.

TCRbeta CDR3 regions were amplified from genomic DNA using the immunoSEQ Assay, a bias-controlled multiplex PCR. As for how the authors treated the data: Nucleated cell counts per sample were estimated from amplification of reference gene primers within the assay. Sequence reads were collapsed and filtered to measure the absolute abundance of every unique TCRbeta CDR3 rearrangement. For each sample, productive Simpson clonality was calculated as the square root of Simpson's diversity index across productive rearrangements. In TCRdb, the immuneACCESS table is reduced to in-frame sequences with V and J assigned. These tables do not hold every clone; where another copy was compared, an unresolved V gene accounts for under half, and the others remain unexplained. The D gene and trimming were derived from the DNA, and the V and J assignments and clone size from that table. Present in this sample are 85,000 to 90,000 clones, 65% to 90% of which were seen just once. The top ten constitute approximately 1.2% of the sample.

There are 14 amino acids in the CDR3, from cysteine to phenylalanine inclusive. CDR3 DNA is the only sequence kept; it has 42 bases, read in frame from the first base. A distance of 9 bases separates the germline ends of V and J, which lose 0 bases and 6 bases respectively. In the germline V gene, CDR1 corresponds to MNHEY and CDR2 to SVGEGT. Broader findings and caveats from the paper: How much clinical and demographic metadata was included differed by source and by participant, and the metadata was provided uncurated.

Each collaborating institution followed its own protocols to collect whole blood in K2EDTA tubes. For TCRbeta analysis, collaborators shipped samples as frozen whole blood, isolated PBMCs, or DNA extracted from either of those sample types. Sequencing was performed on peripheral blood. This TCR derives from an elderly man with active or convalescent COVID-19. The rearranged chain carries TRBV6-2 or TRBV6-3 and TRBJ1-5, with an unclear D gene assignment. The CDR3 in this case is CASSYSRVPQPQHF. In nucleotides, the sequence is TGTGCCAGCAGTTACTCGCGGGTACCTCAGCCCCAGCATTTT.